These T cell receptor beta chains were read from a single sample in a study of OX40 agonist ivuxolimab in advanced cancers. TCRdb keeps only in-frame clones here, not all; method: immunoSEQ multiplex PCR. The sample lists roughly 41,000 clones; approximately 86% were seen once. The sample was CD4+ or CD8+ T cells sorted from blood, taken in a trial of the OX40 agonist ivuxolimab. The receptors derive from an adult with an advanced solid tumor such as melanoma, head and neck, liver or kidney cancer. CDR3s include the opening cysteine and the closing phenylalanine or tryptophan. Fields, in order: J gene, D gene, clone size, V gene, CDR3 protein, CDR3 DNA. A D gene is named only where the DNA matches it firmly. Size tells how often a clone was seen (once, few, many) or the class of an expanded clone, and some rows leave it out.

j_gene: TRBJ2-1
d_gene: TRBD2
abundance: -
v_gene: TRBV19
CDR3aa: CASSIWGGIRENEQFF
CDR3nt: TGTGCCAGTAGTATATGGGGGGGGATTAGGGAGAATGAGCAGTTCTTC

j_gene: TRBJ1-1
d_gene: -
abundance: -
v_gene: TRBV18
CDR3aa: CASSQSGINTEAFF
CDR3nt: TGTGCCAGCTCACAATCGGGGATTAACACTGAAGCTTTCTTT

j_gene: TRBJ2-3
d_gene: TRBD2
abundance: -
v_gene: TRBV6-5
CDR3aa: CASSPTSGVTDTQYF
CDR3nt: TGTGCCAGCAGTCCAACTAGCGGGGTCACAGATACGCAGTATTTT

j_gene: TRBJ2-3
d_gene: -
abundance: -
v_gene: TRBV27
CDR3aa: CASSLRWDQATDTQYF
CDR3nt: TGTGCCAGCAGTTTAAGGTGGGACCAAGCCACAGATACGCAGTATTTT

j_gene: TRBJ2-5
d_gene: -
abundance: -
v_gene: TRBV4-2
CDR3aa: CASSHVGAGEEETQYF
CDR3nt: TGTGCCAGCAGCCACGTCGGCGCAGGGGAGGAAGAGACCCAGTACTTC

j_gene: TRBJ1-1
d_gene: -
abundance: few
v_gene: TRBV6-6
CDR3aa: CASSVGEAFF
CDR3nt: TGTGCCAGCAGTGTAGGGGAAGCTTTCTTT

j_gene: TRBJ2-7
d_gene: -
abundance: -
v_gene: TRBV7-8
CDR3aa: CASSPGLSYEQYF
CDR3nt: TGTGCCAGCAGCCCCGGCCTATCCTACGAGCAGTACTTC

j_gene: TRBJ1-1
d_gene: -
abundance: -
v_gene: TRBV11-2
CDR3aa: CASSLKETGNTEAFF
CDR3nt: TGTGCCAGCAGCTTAAAGGAAACGGGGAACACTGAAGCTTTCTTT

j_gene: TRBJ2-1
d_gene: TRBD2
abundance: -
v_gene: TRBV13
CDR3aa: CASSIYGTSYNEQFF
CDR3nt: TGTGCCAGCAGCATTTACGGGACTAGCTACAATGAGCAGTTCTTC

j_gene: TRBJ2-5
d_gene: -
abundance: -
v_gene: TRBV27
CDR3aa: CASSPRWDRHQETQYF
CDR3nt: TGTGCCAGCAGCCCCAGATGGGACCGCCACCAAGAGACCCAGTACTTC

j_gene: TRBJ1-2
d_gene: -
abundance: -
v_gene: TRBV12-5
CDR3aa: CASGLVRGRTETNYGYTF
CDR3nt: TGTGCTAGTGGTTTGGTACGTGGGAGGACGGAGACTAACTATGGCTACACCTTC

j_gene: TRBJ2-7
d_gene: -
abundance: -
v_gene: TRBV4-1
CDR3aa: CASSQEIEGRAYEQYF
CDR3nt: TGCGCCAGCAGCCAAGAAATAGAGGGCAGGGCCTACGAGCAGTACTTC

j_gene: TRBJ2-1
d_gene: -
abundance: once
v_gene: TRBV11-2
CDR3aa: CASSPPGDEQFF
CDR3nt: TGTGCCAGCAGCCCACCTGGGGATGAGCAGTTCTTC

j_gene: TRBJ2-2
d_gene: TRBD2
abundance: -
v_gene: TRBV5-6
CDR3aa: CASSLSGRGDTGELFF
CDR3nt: TGTGCCAGCAGCTTGTCGGGGAGGGGAGACACCGGGGAGCTGTTTTTT

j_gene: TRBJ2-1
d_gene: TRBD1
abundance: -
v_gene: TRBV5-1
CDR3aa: CASSLVSGGLGNEQFF
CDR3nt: TGCGCCAGCAGCTTGGTATCAGGGGGCTTGGGCAATGAGCAGTTCTTC

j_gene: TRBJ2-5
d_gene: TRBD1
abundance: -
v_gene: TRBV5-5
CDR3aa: CASSLEPGGLGETQYF
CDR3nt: TGTGCCAGCAGCTTGGAGCCAGGGGGCCTGGGGGAGACCCAGTACTTC

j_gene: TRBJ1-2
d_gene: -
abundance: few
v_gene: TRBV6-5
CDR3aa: CASSYSNTAYGYTF
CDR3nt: TGTGCCAGCAGTTACTCGAACACAGCCTATGGCTACACCTTC

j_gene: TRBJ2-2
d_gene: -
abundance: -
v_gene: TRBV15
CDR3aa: CATSRDRQNTGELFF
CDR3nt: TGTGCCACCAGCAGAGATAGGCAGAACACCGGGGAGCTGTTTTTT

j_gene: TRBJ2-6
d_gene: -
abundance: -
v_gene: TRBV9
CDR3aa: CASSDSGANVLTF
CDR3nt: TGTGCCAGCAGCGATTCTGGGGCCAACGTCCTGACTTTC

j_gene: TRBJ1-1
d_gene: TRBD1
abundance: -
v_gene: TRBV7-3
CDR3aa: CASSPGGGTEAFF
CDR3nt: TGTGCCAGCAGCCCAGGGGGGGGCACTGAAGCTTTCTTT

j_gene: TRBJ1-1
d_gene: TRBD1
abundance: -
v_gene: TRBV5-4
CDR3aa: CASLDRGPGGTEAFF
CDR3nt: TGTGCCAGCCTGGACAGGGGCCCTGGGGGAACTGAAGCTTTCTTT

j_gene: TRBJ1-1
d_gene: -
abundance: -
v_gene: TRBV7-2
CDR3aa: CASSFVGGLRGMRTEAFF
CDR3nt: TGTGCCAGCAGCTTCGTCGGGGGGCTAAGGGGGATGCGCACTGAAGCTTTCTTT

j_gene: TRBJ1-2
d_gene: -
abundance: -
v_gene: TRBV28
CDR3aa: CASSTTESYGYTF
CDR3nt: TGTGCCAGCAGCACGACGGAGTCCTATGGCTACACCTTC

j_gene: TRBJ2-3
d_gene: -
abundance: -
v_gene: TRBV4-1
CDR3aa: CASSQLMMGASTDTQYF
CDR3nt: TGCGCCAGCAGCCAGCTGATGATGGGGGCCTCCACAGATACGCAGTATTTT

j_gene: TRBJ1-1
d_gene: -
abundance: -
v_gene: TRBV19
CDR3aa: CASSIFSGVNTEAFF
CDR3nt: TGTGCCAGTAGTATATTCTCCGGGGTGAACACTGAAGCTTTCTTT

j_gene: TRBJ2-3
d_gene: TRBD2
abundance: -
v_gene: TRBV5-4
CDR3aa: CASSYYGTSVDTQYF
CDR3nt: TGTGCCAGCAGCTACTATGGGACTAGCGTGGATACGCAGTATTTT

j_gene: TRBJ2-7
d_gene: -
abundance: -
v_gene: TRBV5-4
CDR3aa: CASSLFGGTYEQYF
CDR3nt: TGTGCCAGCAGCTTGTTTGGAGGGACCTACGAGCAGTACTTC

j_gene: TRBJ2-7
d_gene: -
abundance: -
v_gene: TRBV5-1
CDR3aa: CASSLVVRAYEQYF
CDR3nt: TGCGCCAGCAGCTTGGTGGTCAGAGCTTACGAGCAGTACTTC

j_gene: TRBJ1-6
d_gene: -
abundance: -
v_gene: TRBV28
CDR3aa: CASSFGNRHNSPLHF
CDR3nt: TGTGCCAGCAGTTTTGGTAACAGACACAATTCACCCCTCCACTTT